This T cell receptor (beta chain) emerged from a study of T cells in Graves' hyperthyroidism and ophthalmopathy. Findings and caveats of the study: From stable hyperthyroidism, ophthalmopathy was set apart by a 13 V-J model.

Each person with ophthalmopathy scored at least 3 on the Clinical Activity Score, reached NOSPECS grade 4 or higher, and had been ill under 3 months. Regarding this clonotype: Antigen specificity is unknown.

This CDR3 region has 15 residues. Germline V gene sequence: CDR1 LNHDA, CDR2 SQIVND (reference sequence). V dropped 4 bases and J dropped 8 bases, with 15 bases sitting between them. Amplified TCR beta CDR3 regions came from RNA transcripts. With the HTBI primer set, the TCR CDR3 went through a first round of RT-PCR. TCRdb reprocessed the multiplex PCR reads with MiXCR, giving one entry per CDR3 protein. The sample has 400,000 to 500,000 distinct CDR3 sequences, about 15% seen once. This receptor was taken from a man between 18 and 35 years old with Graves' ophthalmopathy. The chain joins TRBV19 to TRBJ1-6; no clear D. The sample was blood. The CDR3 loop is CASSTEDGFYSPLHF. The DNA of the CDR3 is TGTGCCAGTAGTACAGAGGACGGTTTTTATTCACCCCTCCACTTT.